The 10 T cell receptor beta chains given below trace back to one sample, sequenced in a study of OX40 agonist ivuxolimab in advanced cancers. Libraries were constructed by the immunoSEQ multiplex PCR assay. TCRdb retrieved this table from immuneACCESS and kept in-frame rearrangements only. Not all clones are present; in checked studies, unresolved V genes account for under half, and no reason is known for the remainder. The table for this sample lists approximately 84,000 clones; around 90% of them were counted only once. The ten largest clones take up roughly 0.17% of the sample. Source: CD4+ or CD8+ T cells sorted from blood, taken in a trial of the OX40 agonist ivuxolimab. The receptors derive from an adult with an advanced solid tumor such as melanoma, head and neck, liver or kidney cancer.

The chain has TRBV5-1 and TRBJ2-3; D is perhaps TRBD1 or TRBD2 (7 bases each). V gave up 0 bases and J gave up 0 bases, with 23 bases separating them. CDR1 and CDR2 (germline): SGHRS, YFSETQ. The CDR3 length is 20 residues. Written as DNA, the CDR3 is TGCGCCAGCAGCTTGGACCCCCCAGGGGGGGGCTCTACTAGCACAGATACGCAGTATTTT. It specifies CASSLDPPGGGSTSTDTQYF.

The chain links TRBV29-1 to TRBJ1-3, with unresolved D. V was clipped by 3 bases and J by 0 bases, with 9 bases between them. The CDR3 contains 14 residues. Germline V CDR1 and CDR2: SQVTM, ANQGSEA. CDR3 nucleotide sequence: TGCAGCGTTGATTTCGGGTTCTCTGGAAACACCATATATTTT. This sequence encodes CSVDFGFSGNTIYF.

The chain couples TRBV28 to TRBJ2-2; D possibly corresponds to TRBD1 (6 bases). V was cut by 6 bases and J by 0 bases, with 26 bases left in between. The CDR3 loop spans 20 amino acids. Germline CDR1 and CDR2: MDHEN and SYDVKM. The CDR3 is CASSEFFPSTGTPNTGELFF. Written as DNA, the CDR3 is TGTGCCAGCAGCGAGTTCTTCCCCTCCACCGGGACACCGAACACCGGGGAGCTGTTTTTT.

The rearrangement uses TRBV10-3 and TRBJ1-6; perhaps TRBD1 as D (5 bases). The V and J ends lost 3 bases and 8 bases respectively, with 11 bases between them. In germline, CDR1 is ENHRY, CDR2 SYGVKD. This CDR3 spans 14 amino acids. The CDR3 DNA reads TGTGCCATCAGTGACCGGGGCGGAGATTCACCCCTCCACTTT. Protein product: CAISDRGGDSPLHF.

The gene calls are TRBV29-1 and TRBJ1-2; no definite D call. The V and J ends lost 6 bases and 7 bases respectively, with 15 bases between them. CDR3 length: 12 amino acids. CDR1 and CDR2 (germline): SQVTM, ANQGSEA. The CDR3 coding sequence is TGCAGCGTGGGTAGCTCGGCACCTGGCTACACCTTC. Protein: CSVGSSAPGYTF.

V and J are TRBV7-9 and TRBJ2-2, with a weak D call TRBD1 (5 bases). Trimming cost V 4 bases and J 2 bases, with 8 bases left between them. Germline assignment: CDR1 SEHNR and CDR2 FQNEAQ (reference sequence). The CDR3 has 14 amino acids. The chain's CDR3 is CASSSRTNTGELFF. In DNA, the CDR3 is TGTGCCAGCAGCTCCAGGACAAACACCGGGGAGCTGTTTTTT. The variable domain in full, completed from reference TRBV7-9 and TRBJ2-2, reads DTGVSQNPRHKITKRGQNVTFRCDPISEHNRLYWYRQTLGQGPEFLTYFQNEAQLEKSRLLSDRFSAERPKGSFSTLEIQRTEQGDSAMYLCASSSRTNTGELFFGEGSRLTVL.

CDR3 region: CASSSPRQGGTGELFF. The CDR3 DNA reads as TGCGCCAGCAGCTCTCCGAGACAGGGAGGTACCGGGGAGCTGTTTTTT. The V and J genes are TRBV5-1 and TRBJ2-2; D is perhaps TRBD1 (7 bases). This CDR3 comprises 16 residues. Germline CDR1 SGHRS, CDR2 YFSETQ. The V gene lost 3 bases and the J gene lost 5 bases, with 17 bases spanning the gap.

This clone was detected once. The chain combines TRBV9 with TRBJ2-3; 8 nucleotides agree with TRBD2. Germline CDR1 and CDR2: SGDLS and YYNGEE. The V gene end was trimmed by 0 bases and the J gene end by 6 bases; junction bases not matched to a gene: 6. The CDR3 sequence is 15 residues long. This CDR3 is CASSVVSGGPDTQYF. Written as DNA, the CDR3 is TGTGCCAGCAGCGTAGTTTCGGGGGGGCCCGATACGCAGTATTTT.

The chain links TRBV5-1 to TRBJ2-6, with TRBD2 identical over 7 bases. The germline gives CDR1 SGHRS, CDR2 YFSETQ. J lost 1 base, V lost 9 bases, and 10 bases had no gene match. This CDR3 comprises 16 residues. CDR3 DNA: TGCGCCACCCATGGGGGGGGGTTGTCTGGGGCCAACGTCCTGACTTTC. It specifies CATHGGGLSGANVLTF.

The genes are TRBV6-5 and TRBJ2-1; D possibly corresponds to TRBD2 (5 bases). The CDR3 consists of 13 residues. The germline CDR1 and CDR2 sequences are MNHEY and SVGAGI. Trimming left V 11 bases short and J 9 bases short, with 20 bases between. The CDR3 loop reads CAASGLAPGEQFF. Written as DNA, the CDR3 is TGTGCCGCGAGCGGATTAGCCCCCGGTGAGCAGTTCTTC.